The 9 T cell receptor beta chains in this list originate from one sample, sequenced in a study of T-cell reconstitution after alpha-beta-depleted transplantation in children. This sample's TCRbeta library carried unique molecular identifier barcodes. Each CDR3 protein gets one entry after TCRdb re-called the PCR reads with MiXCR. The table lists about 410,000 distinct CDR3 sequences, about 20% of them singletons. The sequenced sample was PBMCs from the stem cell graft donor, obtained from the stem cell graft. The source is a human donor who donated a stem cell graft to a child with acute myeloid leukemia.

This sequence joins TRBV4-1 and TRBJ2-3, with D perhaps matching TRBD2 (5 bases). CDR1 and CDR2 from the germline V gene are MGHRA and YSYEKL. Between the trimmed V and J ends, which lost 4 bases and 3 bases, there was a span of 14 bases. The CDR3 spans 15 residues. The CDR3 here is CASSLTARGTDTQYF. In DNA form, the CDR3 reads TGCGCCAGCAGCCTGACTGCCCGGGGTACAGATACGCAGTATTTT.

The chain joins TRBV4-3 to TRBJ2-3, with 12 bases aligning to TRBD1. Germline lookup yields CDR1 LGHNA and CDR2 YSLEER. The CDR3 runs to 17 residues. V shed 0 bases and J 4 bases; nucleotides not matched to a gene: 5. The CDR3 sequence: CASSQDRGQGAADTQYF. The CDR3 DNA reads as TGCGCCAGCAGCCAAGATCGGGGACAGGGGGCAGCAGATACGCAGTATTTT.

This clonotype was detected once. The chain couples TRBV12-3 or TRBV12-4 to TRBJ2-2, with D perhaps matching TRBD1 or TRBD2 (5 bases each). V shed 7 bases and J shed 7 bases, with 22 bases lying between them. The CDR3 loop spans 16 amino acids. Written as DNA, the CDR3 is TGTGCCAGCATAAGGGGTGGGGCAGGGACGGGCGGGGAGCTGTTTTTT. Its translation is CASIRGGAGTGGELFF.

The CDR3 loop reads CAIREGLAESYEQYF. For the CDR3, the DNA is TGTGCCATCAGGGAGGGACTAGCGGAGTCCTACGAGCAGTACTTC. The genes are TRBV10-3 and TRBJ2-7; TRBD2 matches at 11 bases. The germline V gene encodes CDR1 ENHRY and CDR2 SYGVKD. J gave up 1 base and V 6 bases, and 5 bases lay outside the gene matches. The CDR3 length is 15 residues.

V usage is TRBV7-9 and J usage is TRBJ2-5; 8 bases agree with TRBD1. Germline V gene lookup returns CDR1 SEHNR and CDR2 FQNEAQ (reference sequence). V lost 4 bases to trimming and J lost 2 bases; unmatched junction nucleotides: 9. This CDR3 is built from 16 residues. The CDR3 DNA sequence: TGTGCCAGCAGCTGGACCCCGGGACAGGAGCAAGAGACCCAGTACTTC. This encodes CASSWTPGQEQETQYF.

This clonotype was seen ten or more times. V usage is TRBV20-1 and J usage is TRBJ2-1, with unresolved D. The CDR3 extends over 16 amino acids. Germline V gene lookup returns CDR1 DFQATT and CDR2 SNEGSKA (reference sequence). Trimming removed 2 bases at V and 0 bases at J, with 14 bases between. Here the CDR3 reads CSARQVPSSSYNEQFF. CDR3 nucleotide sequence: TGCAGTGCTAGACAGGTCCCCTCATCCTCCTACAATGAGCAGTTCTTC.

The chain couples TRBV7-9 to TRBJ1-2, with 12 bases aligning to TRBD1. Trimming removed 5 bases from V and 7 bases from J; junction bases left unmatched: 5. This CDR3 comprises 14 residues. Looked up from germline, CDR1 is SEHNR and CDR2 is FQNEAQ (reference sequence). For the CDR3, the DNA is TGTGCCAGCAGCGCAAGGGACAGGGGGCCTGGCTACACCTTC. Protein product: CASSARDRGPGYTF.

This chain uses TRBV7-2 with TRBJ2-1; D is possibly TRBD1 (6 bases). V was pared by 4 bases and J by 5 bases, with 18 bases between. The CDR3 is made up of 16 amino acids. The germline gives CDR1 SGHTA, CDR2 FQGNSA. Here the CDR3 DNA reads TGTGCCAGCAGCTCCACCGGGACACAGGTTAACAATGAGCAGTTCTTC. The encoded protein is CASSSTGTQVNNEQFF.

This clonotype was counted a few times. The V gene is TRBV7-9, the J gene TRBJ2-1; 8 positions match TRBD2. Germline assignment: CDR1 SEHNR and CDR2 FQNEAQ (reference sequence). After removal of 0 bases from V and 5 bases from J, the junction contained 0 bases not matched to a gene. The CDR3 extends over 14 amino acids. The DNA for the CDR3 is TGTGCCAGCAGCTTAGCAGCGGGAGACAATGAGCAGTTCTTC. The encoded protein is CASSLAAGDNEQFF. Complete variable domain (other parts from reference TRBV7-9 and TRBJ2-1): DTGVSQNPRHKITKRGQNVTFRCDPISEHNRLYWYRQTLGQGPEFLTYFQNEAQLEKSRLLSDRFSAERPKGSFSTLEIQRTEQGDSAMYLCASSLAAGDNEQFFGPGTRLTVL.